This entry is about one T cell receptor (beta chain). Its antigen remains unknown. The PCR was carried out with 60 Vbeta primers and 13 Jbeta primers. Assay used: immunoSEQ multiplex PCR; TCRdb lists only in-frame clones, some missing. The data show 150,000 to 200,000 clones, with 60% to 80% seen just once and over 9% held by the top ten. This sample is part of a study of cytomegalovirus exposure and HLA in healthy donors. Study-wide findings and caveats: A missense DCLRE1C variant was associated with V- and J-gene trimming of TCR beta chains in a later analysis, and an independent cohort replicated the association. Several V segments, TRBV6-2 and TRBV6-3 among them, could not be told apart and were dropped. Using the classifier, cytomegalovirus status was reportedly diagnosed with high specificity and sensitivity.

There are 15 residues in the CDR3. V lost 4 bases and J 3 bases, leaving 16 bases between the germline ends. Germline assignment: CDR1 MGHRA and CDR2 YSYEKL. The clonotype originates from a man younger than 35 in good health and CMV-seropositive. The sample was PBMCs. The chain uses TRBV4-1 and TRBJ2-7; D is undetermined. The CDR3 DNA reads as TGCGCCAGCAGCCTTTCAGGCAGCAACCTCTACGAGCAGTACTTC. Its protein is CASSLSGSNLYEQYF.